What follows are 21 T cell receptor beta chains derived from one specimen sequenced in a study of Tregs in tolerant kidney transplant recipients. Mixed chimerism was transient after nonmyeloablative marrow transplants from related graft donors. TCRdb keeps only in-frame clones here, not all; method: immunoSEQ multiplex PCR. The sample's table shows 5,300 or so clones. The sample consisted of CD4+ T cells from blood (PBMCs), taken around 15 months after the transplant. These receptors all stem from a human patient who received a combined kidney and bone marrow transplant. Some of the T cells might come from the graft donor.

A note on this clone: Read sequence stops 3 residues before the CDR3 end, and the germline J gene provides the missing end. The rearrangement joins TRBV10-2 to TRBJ1-1, with D perhaps matching TRBD1 (5 bases). The CDR3 covers 15 residues. Germline V gene data show CDR1 as WSHSY and CDR2 as SAAADI. Trimming cost V 6 bases and J 0 bases, with 14 bases left between them. CDR3: CASRALGGVNTEAFF. Partial CDR3 DNA: TGCGCCAGCAGGGCCCTCGGGGGGGTGAACACTGAA.

About this clone: One junction end does not reproduce the germline sequence, and a read error may be involved. The read stops 3 residues short of the end of the CDR3; the missing end is completed from the germline J gene. This chain joins TRBV29-1 and TRBJ2-1; 10 bases line up with TRBD2. The CDR3 extends over 11 amino acids. CDR1 and CDR2 (germline): SQVTM, ANQGSEA. The CDR3 sequence: CSTSGYNEQFF. The part of the CDR3 DNA that was read is TGTTCGACTAGCGGGTACAATGAG.

Turning to this clone: With the read ending 3 residues before the CDR3 end, the germline J gene is used to fill in that end. The chain couples TRBV20-1 to TRBJ2-3; D ambiguous. Germline-derived CDR1 and CDR2 are DFQATT and SNEGSKA (reference sequence). The ends were cut back, 3 bases at V and 0 bases at J, with 7 bases in the middle. This CDR3 comprises 13 residues. CDR3 DNA (partial): TGCAGTGCTAGTTCTCGGAGCACAGATACG. It yields the protein CSASSRSTDT. The CDR3 reads in full as CSASSRSTDTQYF.

About this clone itself: The DNA ends 3 residues before the CDR3 does, and the rest of the CDR3 is filled in from the germline J gene. The genes are TRBV20-1 and TRBJ2-3; the D is unclear. In germline, CDR1 is DFQATT, CDR2 SNEGSKA (reference sequence). V shed 5 bases and J shed 0 bases, with 6 bases lying between them. The CDR3 contains 12 residues. The CDR3 DNA, read in part, is TGCAGTGCTGAGACTAGCACAGATACG. Translated, it gives CSAETSTDT. Given in full, the CDR3 is CSAETSTDTQYF.

Concerning this clone itself: The sequence runs out 3 residues before the end of the CDR3; the remainder is reconstructed from the germline J gene. This sequence joins TRBV7-7 and TRBJ2-1; 14 positions agree with TRBD2. Trimming at V came to 4 bases and at J to 6 bases, leaving 2 bases not matched to a gene. The CDR3 consists of 15 residues. Germline values: CDR1 SSHAT, CDR2 FNYEAQ (reference sequence). The chain's CDR3 is CASSSGLAGANEQFF. The CDR3 bases that were read are TGTGCCAGCAGCTCGGGACTAGCGGGGGCCAATGAG.

A word on this clone: The read halts 3 residues ahead of the CDR3 end, with the missing end drawn from the germline J gene. This chain links TRBV5-1 with TRBJ1-6, with 9 bases identical to TRBD1. Looked up from germline, CDR1 is SGHRS and CDR2 is YFSETQ. The CDR3 runs 15 residues. The J segment lost 7 bases and the V segment lost 4 bases, leaving 6 bases of the junction unmatched. The sequenced part of the CDR3 DNA is TGCGCCAGCAGCACACGACAGGGGGGGAATTCACCC. Its translation is CASSTRQGGNSP. The entire CDR3 protein reads CASSTRQGGNSPLHF.

Worth noting for this clone: The read is 3 residues too short to cover the CDR3 end, so that end is filled in from the germline J gene. The rearrangement links TRBV20-1 to TRBJ2-1; 10 nucleotides match TRBD2. This CDR3 is 14 amino acids long. Looked up from germline, CDR1 is DFQATT and CDR2 is SNEGSKA (reference sequence). The V and J ends lost 5 bases and 9 bases, in that order; junction bases with no gene match: 10. CDR3 protein: CSAGASGSLFEQFF. The sequenced CDR3 bases are TGCAGTGCTGGAGCTAGCGGGAGTCTTTTTGAG.

Concerning this clone itself: The read finishes 3 residues shy of the CDR3 end, and the germline J gene is used to complete it. This chain connects TRBV2 to TRBJ1-5, with 7 bases lining up with TRBD1. J gave up 5 bases and V 4 bases, and 5 bases lay outside the gene matches. Germline CDR1 is SNHLY and CDR2 is FYNNEI. The CDR3 is 14 amino acids. CDR3 DNA (partial): TGTGCCAGCAGTGCCGACAGGGTTGATCAGCCC. Its translation is CASSADRVDQP. The CDR3 in full is CASSADRVDQPQHF.

Considering frequency, this clone is medium-sized. The read finishes 3 residues shy of the CDR3 end, and the germline J gene is used to complete it. The V gene is TRBV6-4, the J gene TRBJ2-1, with TRBD2 matching 7 bases. V was pared by 5 bases and J by 2 bases, with 6 bases of the junction left unmatched. CDR3 size: 15 residues. Germline V gene lookup returns CDR1 MRHNA and CDR2 SNTAGT. The CDR3 sequence: CASSRAGEPYNEQFF. The sequenced part of the CDR3 DNA is TGTGCCAGCAGTAGGGCGGGGGAACCCTACAATGAG.

CDR3 DNA, as far as it was read: TGTGCCAGCAGCTTATCGGGACTCTCCGAG. Translating it yields CASSLSGLSE. The CDR3 in its entirety is CASSLSGLSEQYF. The chain links TRBV7-2 to TRBJ2-7, with D possibly matching TRBD2 (6 bases). From the germline J gene comes the end of the CDR3, since the read stops 3 residues before it. Trimming removed 2 bases at V and 6 bases at J, with 11 bases between. The CDR3 runs 13 residues. The V gene's germline CDR1 is SGHTA and CDR2 FQGNSA.

For this clone: The read terminates 3 residues before the CDR3 end, so the remaining end is supplied by the germline J gene. This sequence joins TRBV2 and TRBJ1-2, with a tentative D call TRBD1 (5 bases). Trimming cost V 9 bases and J 7 bases, with 15 bases left between them. Germline-derived CDR1 and CDR2 are SNHLY and FYNNEI. The CDR3 runs 12 residues. The CDR3 sequence is CARMGQGGGYTF. The CDR3 DNA, read in part, is TGTGCCAGAATGGGTCAGGGCGGTGGC.

A remark on this clone: The observed sequence ends 3 residues before the CDR3 terminus, with the missing tail filled in from the germline J gene. The rearrangement joins TRBV5-1 to TRBJ1-6; 7 bases line up with TRBD1. Germline V gene data show CDR1 as SGHRS and CDR2 as YFSETQ. The length of the CDR3 is 14 residues. V trimming: 4 bases; J trimming: 5 bases; junction bases outside the gene matches: 3. The part of the CDR3 DNA that was read is TGCGCCAGCAGCCCGGGACAGAATAATTCACCC. It specifies CASSPGQNNSP. The entire CDR3 sequence reads CASSPGQNNSPLHF.

Comment on this clone: The read halts 3 residues ahead of the CDR3 end, with the missing end drawn from the germline J gene. The V gene is TRBV27, the J gene TRBJ1-1; D remains unclear. The CDR3 covers 14 residues. Germline values: CDR1 MNHEY, CDR2 SMNVEV (reference sequence). The V and J ends lost 4 bases and 2 bases respectively, with 11 bases between them. The CDR3: CASSSGGFNTEAFF. The sequenced CDR3 bases are TGTGCCAGCAGTTCGGGCGGGTTCAACACTGAA.

This clone shows up as medium-sized by frequency. The CDR3 is cut off 3 residues early in the read; its end comes from the germline J gene. V gene TRBV5-1 combines with J gene TRBJ2-5; 8 positions agree with TRBD2. CDR3 length: 18 residues. V gave up 4 bases and J gave up 2 bases; unmatched junction bases: 16. Per the germline V gene, CDR1 is SGHRS and CDR2 is YFSETQ. CDR3 region: CASSLQRGRGGLQETQYF. The part of the CDR3 DNA that was read is TGCGCCAGCAGCCTGCAGCGGGGGCGCGGGGGGCTACAAGAGACC.

Points on this clone: The missing CDR3 end, 3 residues past where the read stops, is filled in from the germline J gene. The gene calls are TRBV5-4 and TRBJ1-3; D not resolved. Germline V lookup: CDR1 SGHNT, CDR2 YYREEE (reference sequence). V was trimmed by 4 bases and J by 1 base, leaving 6 bases between them. There are 13 residues in the CDR3. Partial CDR3 DNA: TGTGCCAGCAGCCCCAGGTCTGGAAACACC. Its translation: CASSPRSGNT. The entire CDR3 protein is CASSPRSGNTIYF.

In the case of this clone: The observed sequence ends 3 residues before the CDR3 terminus, with the missing tail filled in from the germline J gene. The V gene is TRBV7-9, the J gene TRBJ1-2; TRBD1 aligns across 7 bases. The germline V gene encodes CDR1 SEHNR and CDR2 FQNEAQ (reference sequence). This CDR3 spans 13 amino acids. This CDR3 reads CASSTDRARGYTF. CDR3 DNA (partial): TGTGCCAGCAGCACAGACAGGGCCAGGGGC.

Notes on this clone: The read finishes 3 residues shy of the CDR3 end, and the germline J gene is used to complete it. The rearrangement joins TRBV5-1 to TRBJ1-2; D is perhaps TRBD1 (6 bases). The CDR3 has 12 residues. The V end was cut by 4 bases, the J end by 5 bases, with 9 bases between. Germline lookup yields CDR1 SGHRS and CDR2 YFSETQ. The CDR3 sequence: CASSPGAYGYTF. Partial CDR3 DNA: TGCGCCAGCAGCCCAGGGGCGTATGGC.

Remarks on this clone: The read stops 3 residues short of the end of the CDR3; the missing end is completed from the germline J gene. The gene calls are TRBV5-1 and TRBJ2-7; 8 nucleotides agree with TRBD2. The CDR3 consists of 14 residues. The germline gives CDR1 SGHRS, CDR2 YFSETQ. Germline trimming cut 5 bases from V and 2 bases from J; bases unmatched to any gene: 6. CDR3 DNA, as far as it was read: TGCGCCAGCAGGGCTCTAGCGGGCACCTACGAG. It yields the protein CASRALAGTYE. From start to end, the CDR3 is CASRALAGTYEQYF. The full variable domain, completed using reference TRBV5-1 and TRBJ2-7, is KAGVTQTPRYLIKTRGQQVTLSCSPISGHRSVSWYQQTPGQGLQFLFEYFSETQRNKGNFPGRFSGRQFSNSRSEMNVSTLELGDSALYLCASRALAGTYEQYFGPGTRLTVT.

Comments on this clone: The observed sequence ends 3 residues before the CDR3 terminus, with the missing tail filled in from the germline J gene. The genes are TRBV9 and TRBJ1-2, with 11 bases that match TRBD1. This CDR3 is built from 16 residues. Trimming cost V 5 bases and J 2 bases; bases outside gene matches: 8. Germline CDR1 is SGDLS and CDR2 is YYNGEE. The CDR3 protein is CASRRTGTGGNYGYTF. CDR3 DNA (partial): TGTGCCAGCAGGCGAACCGGGACAGGGGGGAACTATGGC.

A word on this clone: From the germline J gene comes the end of the CDR3, since the read stops 3 residues before it. The V and J genes are TRBV19 and TRBJ2-7; 9 bases map to TRBD1. Germline V lookup: CDR1 LNHDA, CDR2 SQIVND (reference sequence). Trimming at V came to 1 base and at J to 6 bases, leaving 7 bases not matched to a gene. This CDR3 is 15 amino acids long. This chain's CDR3 is CASSIGGTGRLEQYF. Incomplete CDR3 DNA: TGTGCCAGTAGTATAGGGGGGACAGGGCGCCTCGAG.

Concerning this clone: The CDR3 end falls 3 residues outside the read, so it is completed with the germline J gene. The V call is TRBV29-1, the J call TRBJ2-7; D is unclear. The ends were cut back, 7 bases at V and 2 bases at J, with 12 bases in the middle. Germline V CDR1 and CDR2: SQVTM, ANQGSEA. CDR3 length: 12 amino acids. The sequenced part of the CDR3 DNA is TGCAGCGCCCTGACTGTAACCTACGAG. This gives the protein CSALTVTYE. The entire CDR3 is CSALTVTYEQYF.